Each of the 9 T cell receptor beta chains below was sequenced from the same sample in a study of brain T cells in children with intractable seizures. Data came from immunoSEQ multiplex PCR; TCRdb stores just in-frame clones and leaves some out. Here the sample spans a few hundred thousand clones, nearly 95% being singletons. The sample's time point: blood from clinic visit 5 months post-surgery; TSC patient then seizure free. The input for sequencing was peripheral blood, taken more than 4 months after surgery. The receptors here all came from a boy younger than two with tuberous sclerosis and intractable seizures.

The gene calls are TRBV25-1 and TRBJ1-1; D gene ambiguous. The V end lost 6 bases, the J end lost 4 bases, and 15 bases lay between the germline ends. The germline CDR1 and CDR2 sequences are MGHDK and SYGVNS. The CDR3 runs to 14 residues. The CDR3 loop is CASSPPGGPTEAFF. CDR3 nucleotide sequence: TGTGCCAGCAGCCCCCCGGGCGGGCCCACTGAAGCTTTCTTT.

The chain couples TRBV3-1 (or the pseudogene TRBV3-2) to TRBJ2-2; perhaps TRBD2 as D (5 bases). Germline V CDR1 and CDR2: LGHDT, YNNKEL (reference sequence). Deletions cut 7 bases from V and 0 bases from J, with 9 bases between. This CDR3 contains 14 residues. The CDR3: CASKRASNTGELFF. The CDR3 region has the DNA TGTGCCAGCAAGAGGGCGTCGAACACCGGGGAGCTGTTTTTT.

The chain joins TRBV9 to TRBJ1-2; the match to TRBD1 covers 9 bases. V lost 0 bases, J lost 4 bases, and 1 base stayed unmatched. CDR3 length: 14 amino acids. Germline assignment: CDR1 SGDLS and CDR2 YYNGEE. The CDR3 loop reads CASSVGDRAYGYTF. In DNA, the CDR3 is TGTGCCAGCAGCGTAGGGGACAGGGCCTATGGCTACACCTTC.

The J gene is TRBJ2-1, the V gene TRBV29-1; 14 bases line up with TRBD2. V shed 6 bases and J 7 bases; nucleotides not matched to a gene: 2. This CDR3 comprises 13 residues. CDR1 SQVTM and CDR2 ANQGSEA come from the germline V gene. CDR3 bases: TGCAGCGTCCGGACTAGCGGGGGGAATGAGCAGTTCTTC. It is translated as CSVRTSGGNEQFF.

As regards this clone: At one of its ends the junction is not consistent with the germline gene, which may arise from a read error. The chain joins TRBV29-1 to TRBJ2-1, with 8 bases matching TRBD1. Germline values: CDR1 SQVTM, CDR2 ANQGSEA. The CDR3 extends over 10 amino acids. CDR3 residues: CSVQGQGALF. The DNA for the CDR3 is TGCAGCGTTCAAGGACAGGGTGCTCTCTTC.

The rearrangement links TRBV6-5 to TRBJ2-5; a weak D match, TRBD2 (5 bases). The CDR3 spans 15 residues. The V end lost 6 bases, the J end lost 4 bases, and 18 bases lay between the germline ends. The germline V gene has CDR1 MNHEY and CDR2 SVGAGI. This chain's CDR3 is CASSPVRGRAETQYF. CDR3 DNA sequence: TGTGCCAGCAGCCCAGTTCGGGGTCGGGCAGAGACCCAGTACTTC.

This chain links TRBV6-5 with TRBJ1-1, with no clear D. CDR1 is MNHEY and CDR2 is SVGAGI in the germline V gene. The CDR3 spans 11 residues. Trimming removed 2 bases at V and 9 bases at J, with 7 bases between. This CDR3 is CASSYEDQAFF. DNA of the CDR3: TGTGCCAGCAGTTACGAGGATCAAGCTTTCTTT.

The chain uses TRBV9 and TRBJ2-7; 13 bases are shared with TRBD2. Germline CDR1 is SGDLS and CDR2 is YYNGEE. This CDR3 has 15 amino acids. Trimming at V came to 2 bases and at J to 6 bases, leaving 5 bases not matched to a gene. CDR3 in DNA: TGTGCCAGCAGCGTTGGGACTAGCGGGATTCGCGAGCAGTACTTC. Amino acid sequence: CASSVGTSGIREQYF. The entire variable domain, with the rest obtained from reference TRBV9 and TRBJ2-7, is as follows: DSGVTQTPKHLITATGQRVTLRCSPRSGDLSVYWYQQSLDQGLQFLIQYYNGEERAKGNILERFSAQQFPDLHSELNLSSLELGDSALYFCASSVGTSGIREQYFGPGTRLTVT.

This clone was observed a single time. The rearrangement joins TRBV28 to TRBJ2-7, with TRBD1 matching over 10 bases. Germline CDR1 is MDHEN and CDR2 is SYDVKM. Germline trimming cut 6 bases from V and 3 bases from J; bases unmatched to any gene: 8. There are 15 residues in the CDR3. The CDR3 coding sequence is TGTGCCAGCAGGACACCGACAGGGGGCATCTACGAGCAGTACTTC. Translated, it gives CASRTPTGGIYEQYF.